One sample yielded the 8 T cell receptor beta chains listed below, sequenced in a study of shared clonotypes between healthy human individuals. Data came from immunoSEQ multiplex PCR; TCRdb stores just in-frame clones and leaves some out. This table holds about 2.3 million clones, 85% to 95% found once. The material sequenced was naive CD4+ T cells from PBMCs. Subset specified: CD45RA+ positively selected. Receptors were obtained from a man between 18 and 35 years old in good health. Some clones in this sample may be carry-over from other donors' samples.

CDR3: CASSVGGGTSGRSYNEQFF. The CDR3 DNA is TGTGCCAGCAGCGTTGGAGGTGGAACTAGCGGGAGGTCCTACAATGAGCAGTTCTTC. The V gene is TRBV9, the J gene TRBJ2-1, with TRBD2 matching over 12 bases. CDR1 and CDR2 (germline): SGDLS, YYNGEE. The length of the CDR3 is 19 residues. Unmatched junction bases numbered 10, after V lost 2 bases and J lost 1 base.

DNA for the CDR3: TGTGCCAGCACTTCCCCTAGCGGGGGGAACACCGGGGAGCTGTTTTTT. The encoded protein is CASTSPSGGNTGELFF. This chain joins TRBV28 and TRBJ2-2; 10 nucleotides agree with TRBD2. Unmatched junction bases numbered 6, after V lost 7 bases and J lost 1 base. The CDR3 has 16 amino acids. Germline V gene lookup returns CDR1 MDHEN and CDR2 SYDVKM. The full variable domain, in which reference TRBV28 and TRBJ2-2 provide the parts outside the CDR3, is DVKVTQSSRYLVKRTGEKVFLECVQDMDHENMFWYRQDPGLGLRLIYFSYDVKMKEKGDIPEGYSVSREKKERFSLILESASTNQTSMYLCASTSPSGGNTGELFFGEGSRLTVL.

On this clone: Other DNA sequences in the sample encode the same CDR3. The chain recombines TRBV7-8 with TRBJ1-2; no clear D gene. V was trimmed by 1 base and J by 4 bases, leaving 7 bases between them. Per the germline V gene, CDR1 is SGHVS and CDR2 is FQNEAQ. CDR3 length: 13 amino acids. Here the CDR3 reads CASSLGGSYGYTF. The DNA for the CDR3 is TGTGCCAGCAGCTTAGGGGGTAGCTATGGCTACACCTTC.

As for this clone: One end of the junction fails to match germline, which may point to a read error. This chain joins TRBV18 and TRBJ2-7; TRBD1 matches at 10 bases. Germline values: CDR1 KGHSH, CDR2 LQKENI. The CDR3 runs 12 residues. In DNA, the CDR3 is TGTGCCAGCTCAGCGACAGGGGGCTCGGGGAACTTC. Its translation: CASSATGGSGNF.

A word on this clone: This CDR3 is also generated by other DNA sequences in the sample. The V and J genes are TRBV7-9 and TRBJ2-5; no definite D call. The CDR3 is 12 amino acids. Germline CDR1 is SEHNR and CDR2 is FQNEAQ (reference sequence). Between the trimmed V and J ends, which lost 1 base and 5 bases, there was a span of 5 bases. The CDR3 loop is CASSLGVETQYF. DNA of the CDR3: TGTGCCAGCAGCTTAGGTGTCGAGACCCAGTACTTC. Full variable domain (outside the CDR3, taken from reference TRBV7-9 and TRBJ2-5): DTGVSQNPRHKITKRGQNVTFRCDPISEHNRLYWYRQTLGQGPEFLTYFQNEAQLEKSRLLSDRFSAERPKGSFSTLEIQRTEQGDSAMYLCASSLGVETQYFGPGTRLLVL.

The chain combines TRBV10-3 with TRBJ2-5, with 7 bases identical to TRBD2. Losses at the gene ends were 2 bases for V and 4 bases for J; bases not matched to a gene: 13. Germline CDR1 and CDR2: ENHRY and SYGVKD. The CDR3 runs 17 residues. Written as DNA, the CDR3 is TGTGCCATCAGTGAGAGAACGGCGGGAGTGGTGCCAGAGACCCAGTACTTC. Translated, it gives CAISERTAGVVPETQYF.

The chain recombines TRBV29-1 with TRBJ2-7; D unresolved. CDR3 length equals 11 residues. V shed 6 bases and J shed 3 bases, with 9 bases lying between them. The germline gives CDR1 SQVTM, CDR2 ANQGSEA. Here the CDR3 reads CSVRNGYEQYF. The CDR3 DNA reads as TGCAGCGTCCGAAATGGCTACGAGCAGTACTTC.

This chain joins TRBV28 and TRBJ2-7, with D uncertain. The V gene's germline CDR1 is MDHEN and CDR2 SYDVKM. The V end lost 7 bases, the J end lost 7 bases, and 14 bases lay between the germline ends. The CDR3 loop spans 12 amino acids. For the CDR3, the DNA is TGTGCCAGCACGGTACTGGGTGGGGAGCAGTACTTC. This gives the protein CASTVLGGEQYF.